The clone carrying this T cell receptor beta chain was picked up many times. The antigen is undetermined. The data originate from a study of post-analysis software for immune sequencing data. Study-wide results and limits: Roughly 5 TRBV segments occurring more often in patients than controls included TRBV5-6, TRBV5-1 and TRBV20-1. Multiple sclerosis patients showed significantly lower normalized Chao1 diversity than controls did.

There are 12 residues in the CDR3. Germline assignment: CDR1 SGDLS and CDR2 YYNGEE. Trimming cost V 0 bases and J 5 bases, with 5 bases left between them. Built from TCR beta cDNA, the libraries had unique molecular identifiers in them. A population of about 0.85 to 11 million T cells gave rise to roughly 0.5 million cDNA molecules. TCRdb fed the PCR reads into MiXCR, producing one record per CDR3 protein. The sample lists approximately 260,000 distinct CDR3 sequences, less than 40% occurring once. This chain joins TRBV9 and TRBJ1-2; D remains ambiguous. The sample was blood. This clonotype originated in a girl under 18 with multiple sclerosis. The chain's CDR3 is CASSVGGYGYTF. The CDR3 DNA is TGTGCCAGCAGCGTAGGGGGTTATGGCTACACCTTC.